Shown below are 19 T cell receptor beta chains from a single sample sequenced in a study of T cell repertoires in cytomegalovirus infection (dated by TCRdb to about 2019). Their antigens remain unidentified. This specimen's treatment or condition label, per the study, means: in vitro stimulation with specific CMV peptide epitopes to enrich CMV-specific T cells. Sequencing relied on an Illumina HiSeq 1500. The public reads were run again by TCRdb, first through fastp at Q25 and then through MiXCR, and only productive beta chains were kept. Here each entry gathers all rows of one CDR3 protein and keeps the most common genes and DNA. The sample yields some 350,000 distinct CDR3 sequences; 29% were counted once. The top ten clones comprise about 19% of the sample. Specimen: cultured PBMCs, collected from culture after CMV antigen stimulation. Receptor source: a human donor in good health (CMV status not recorded). Some clones in this sample may be carry-over from other donors' samples.

V is TRBV20-1 and J is TRBJ2-7; D may correspond to TRBD1 or TRBD2 (5 bases each). There are 14 residues in the CDR3. With 5 bases removed from V and 3 bases from J, the gap between germline ends came to 17 bases. CDR1 is DFQATT and CDR2 is SNEGSKA in the germline V gene (reference sequence). This chain's CDR3 is CSASPGTPFYEQYF. CDR3 in DNA: TGCAGTGCTTCTCCGGGGACCCCGTTCTACGAGCAGTACTTC.

This chain uses TRBV3-1 with TRBJ1-1, with a tentative D call TRBD1 (5 bases). The germline V gene has CDR1 LGHDT and CDR2 YNNKEL (reference sequence). With 0 bases removed from V and 6 bases from J, the gap between germline ends came to 11 bases. The CDR3 runs 14 residues. CDR3 sequence: CASSQDRGSAEAFF. The CDR3 coding sequence is TGTGCCAGCAGCCAAGATCGGGGGAGCGCTGAAGCTTTCTTT.

CDR3 region: CASRGTDGYTF. The CDR3 DNA follows: TGTGCCAGCAGGGGGACAGATGGCTACACCTTC. The gene calls are TRBV12-3 or TRBV12-4 and TRBJ1-2, with 7 bases matching TRBD1. CDR3 length equals 11 residues. The V gene end was trimmed by 6 bases and the J gene end by 6 bases; junction bases not matched to a gene: 1.

This clonotype has a handful of counts. The chain is built from TRBV7-9 and TRBJ1-3; D is perhaps TRBD1 (5 bases). V was shortened by 5 bases and J by 0 bases, with 11 bases between the two germline ends. CDR3 length: 15 amino acids. CDR1 is SEHNR, CDR2 FQNEAQ, per germline (reference sequence). CDR3 in DNA: TGTGCCAGCAGCCAAGACAGAAACTCTGGAAACACCATATATTTT. It codes for CASSQDRNSGNTIYF.

The chain combines TRBV27 with TRBJ2-6, with D possibly called TRBD1 or TRBD2 (5 bases each). The CDR3 extends over 14 amino acids. Germline V CDR1 and CDR2: MNHEY, SMNVEV (reference sequence). V lost 6 bases and J lost 4, with 10 bases in between. The CDR3 spells CASSEGFGANVLTF. Written as DNA, the CDR3 is TGTGCCAGCAGCGAGGGGTTCGGGGCCAACGTCCTGACTTTC. Using reference TRBV27 and TRBJ2-6 for the parts outside the CDR3, the full variable domain is EAQVTQNPRYLITVTGKKLTVTCSQNMNHEYMSWYRQDPGLGLRQIYYSMNVEVTDKGDVPEGYKVSRKEKRNFPLILESPSPNQTSLYFCASSEGFGANVLTFGAGSRLTVL.

This clonotype came up a few times. The chain has TRBV25-1 and TRBJ1-2; TRBD1 aligns across 8 bases. CDR1 MGHDK and CDR2 SYGVNS come from the germline V gene. V lost 5 bases, J lost 4 bases, and 9 bases stayed unmatched. The CDR3 is made up of 15 amino acids. The CDR3 here is CASSQGDRPFYGYTF. As DNA, the CDR3 is TGTGCCAGCAGTCAAGGGGACAGGCCCTTCTATGGCTACACCTTC.

This chain links TRBV9 with TRBJ1-2; D perhaps matches TRBD1 (5 bases). The germline V gene encodes CDR1 SGDLS and CDR2 YYNGEE. The CDR3 is 12 amino acids. V lost 7 bases to trimming and J lost 2 bases, with 9 bases between them. CDR3 amino acids: CASRKGNYGYTF. CDR3 bases: TGTGCCAGCCGTAAGGGGAACTATGGCTACACCTTC. Full variable domain (rest looked up from reference TRBV9 and TRBJ1-2): DSGVTQTPKHLITATGQRVTLRCSPRSGDLSVYWYQQSLDQGLQFLIQYYNGEERAKGNILERFSAQQFPDLHSELNLSSLELGDSALYFCASRKGNYGYTFGSGTRLTVV.

This clonotype was recorded a few times. The chain carries TRBV7-2 and TRBJ2-5; weak D call: TRBD2 (6 bases). Germline CDR1 SGHTA, CDR2 FQGNSA. V shed 2 bases and J shed 3 bases, with 10 bases lying between them. CDR3 length: 14 amino acids. The CDR3: CASSLRGLEETQYF. As DNA, the CDR3 is TGTGCCAGCAGCTTAAGGGGACTGGAAGAGACCCAGTACTTC.

V gene TRBV19 combines with J gene TRBJ1-5, with unresolved D. The V and J ends lost 7 bases and 5 bases respectively, with 9 bases between them. The CDR3 sequence is 12 residues long. Germline V CDR1 and CDR2: LNHDA, SQIVND (reference sequence). CDR3 sequence (DNA): TGTGCCAGTACGAGTCGAGATCAGCCCCAGCATTTT. Translation: CASTSRDQPQHF. Drawing the rest from reference TRBV19 and TRBJ1-5, the complete variable domain is DGGITQSPKYLFRKEGQNVTLSCEQNLNHDAMYWYRQDPGQGLRLIYYSQIVNDFQKGDIAEGYSVSREKKESFPLTVTSAQKNPTAFYLCASTSRDQPQHFGDGTRLSIL.

The chain carries TRBV6-6 and TRBJ1-5; maybe TRBD1 (6 bases). Between the trimmed V and J ends, which lost 0 bases and 3 bases, there was a span of 18 bases. The CDR3 extends over 18 amino acids. The germline CDR1 and CDR2 sequences are MNHNY and SVGAGI (reference sequence). The CDR3 coding sequence is TGTGCCAGCAGTTACTCGTCCCGGGGGCCTAAAGCCAATCAGCCCCAGCATTTT. It codes for CASSYSSRGPKANQPQHF.

This clonotype was counted between two and nine times. The V gene is TRBV7-9, the J gene TRBJ1-1; unclear D gene. Germline-derived CDR1 and CDR2 are SEHNR and FQNEAQ (reference sequence). Trimming took 3 bases from V and 8 from J, leaving 13 bases between them. The CDR3 has 13 residues. As DNA, the CDR3 is TGTGCCAGCAGCTTGGGGAACGGACTGGAAGCTTTCTTT. Its translation is CASSLGNGLEAFF.

The chain has TRBV7-2 and TRBJ2-7; D perhaps matches TRBD2 (5 bases). The CDR3 sequence is 14 residues long. With 0 bases removed from V and 2 bases from J, the gap between germline ends came to 8 bases. CDR1 and CDR2 (germline): SGHTA, FQGNSA. This chain's CDR3 is CASSLAGVTYEQYF. The CDR3 nucleotides read TGTGCCAGCAGCTTAGCGGGAGTTACCTACGAGCAGTACTTC. Based on the CDR3 plus reference TRBV7-2 and TRBJ2-7, the full variable domain is GAGVSQSPSNKVTEKGKDVELRCDPISGHTALYWYRQSLGQGLEFLIYFQGNSAPDKSGLPSDRFSAERTGGSVSTLTIQRTQQEDSAVYLCASSLAGVTYEQYFGPGTRLTVT.

The J gene is TRBJ2-3, the V gene TRBV2, with 7 bases identical to TRBD2. The length of the CDR3 is 16 residues. Germline V gives CDR1 SNHLY, CDR2 FYNNEI. V shed 6 bases, J shed 2 bases, and the junction held 11 bases outside the gene matches. Here the CDR3 DNA reads TGTGCCAGCAGATCCAATCGGGACTATACCACAGATACGCAGTATTTT. Translating it yields CASRSNRDYTTDTQYF.

This chain links TRBV20-1 with TRBJ1-2; D is unclear. Looked up from germline, CDR1 is DFQATT and CDR2 is SNEGSKA (reference sequence). V was shortened by 0 bases and J by 6 bases, with 14 bases between the two germline ends. The CDR3 runs to 14 residues. CDR3 sequence: CSARERARYDGYTF. In DNA, the CDR3 is TGCAGTGCTAGAGAGCGGGCCCGGTATGATGGCTACACCTTC.

V usage is TRBV4-2 and J usage is TRBJ1-3; 10 bases map to TRBD1. V gave up 0 bases and J gave up 3 bases; unmatched junction bases: 8. The CDR3 length is 18 residues. The germline gives CDR1 LGHNA, CDR2 YNFKEQ. CDR3 bases: TGTGCCAGCAGCCAAGACCGTCTAGACAGGGGGCATGGAAACACCATATATTTT. Translation gives CASSQDRLDRGHGNTIYF.

This chain connects TRBV20-1 to TRBJ2-1; the match to TRBD2 covers 10 bases. Trimming cost V 0 bases and J 7 bases; bases outside gene matches: 3. Looked up from germline, CDR1 is DFQATT and CDR2 is SNEGSKA (reference sequence). CDR3 length: 14 residues. CDR3 DNA: TGCAGTGCTAGAGATAGCGGGGGGCTGAATGAGCAGTTCTTC. It codes for CSARDSGGLNEQFF.

The chain joins TRBV12-3 or TRBV12-4 to TRBJ1-2, with 7 bases matching TRBD1. The CDR3 totals 12 residues. V gave up 6 bases and J gave up 3 bases; unmatched junction bases: 1. CDR3 nucleotide sequence: TGTGCCAGCAGGGGGACAGACTATGGCTACACCTTC. Amino acids: CASRGTDYGYTF.

The chain couples TRBV6-9 to TRBJ2-3; 10 bases align to TRBD2. This CDR3 region has 12 residues. The germline V gene has CDR1 MNHGY and CDR2 SVAAGI. Germline trimming cut 11 bases from V and 6 bases from J; bases unmatched to any gene: 5. This CDR3 reads CAALAGKDTQYF. In DNA, the CDR3 is TGTGCCGCACTAGCGGGGAAGGATACGCAGTATTTT.

This sequence joins TRBV7-2 and TRBJ1-1; weak D call: TRBD1 (5 bases). V lost 5 bases and J 2 bases, leaving 12 bases between the germline ends. The CDR3 has 14 amino acids. CDR1 is SGHTA and CDR2 is FQGNSA in the germline V gene. CDR3 in DNA: TGTGCCAGCAGCCGGAGAGGGGTCAACACTGAAGCTTTCTTT. Translation gives CASSRRGVNTEAFF. Supplemented by reference TRBV7-2 and TRBJ1-1, the full variable domain reads GAGVSQSPSNKVTEKGKDVELRCDPISGHTALYWYRQSLGQGLEFLIYFQGNSAPDKSGLPSDRFSAERTGGSVSTLTIQRTQQEDSAVYLCASSRRGVNTEAFFGQGTRLTVV.